The clone carrying this T cell receptor beta chain was seen repeatedly, ten times or more. Nashville, Tennessee was home to all donors, who were Caucasian adults. This record belongs to a study of shared clonotypes between healthy human individuals. The material for each subset, its genomic DNA, was split evenly across several immunoSEQ plates. Ten immunoSEQ deep assay plates held the unsorted PBMC DNA. Sequencing used immunoSEQ multiplex PCR; TCRdb keeps in-frame clones, though not all of them. The sample holds 400,000 to 500,000 clones; around 80% are singletons and the top ten take about 12%. CDR1 SGHKS and CDR2 YYEKEE come from the germline V gene (reference sequence). The V segment lost 0 bases and the J segment 4 bases; nucleotides outside the gene matches: 8. There are 16 residues in the CDR3.

This sequence was found in a woman aged 35 to 49 in good health. Some clones in this sample may be carry-over from other donors' samples. This chain connects TRBV5-5 to TRBJ1-1; the match to TRBD1 covers 8 bases. The material sequenced was PBMCs. The DNA of the CDR3 is TGTGCCAGCAGCTTGGGCAGGGGGCTTGGAGGCACTGAAGCTTTCTTT. Amino acid sequence: CASSLGRGLGGTEAFF.